This T cell receptor beta chain was documented in a study of identical twins. In every case, the donor was a healthy Caucasian. The length of the CDR3 is 16 residues. The germline V gene encodes CDR1 MNHEY and CDR2 SVGEGT. The V end lost 4 bases, the J end lost 5 bases, and 20 bases lay between the germline ends. One entry per CDR3 protein results from TCRdb running MiXCR on the 5' RACE reads. Of roughly 700,000 distinct CDR3 sequences listed, about 9.4% are singletons. Study observations and caveats: There were fewer insertions in abundant cord blood beta clonotypes, but memory repertoires showed no such pattern.

This clonotype was seen more than once but under ten times. The antigen is undetermined. The same data also contributed to another study, on yellow fever vaccine responses in identical twins. That investigation notes: Twins' vaccine T cell response reportedly gave the appearance of partial convergence and partial personalization.

Input material: PBMCs. The clonotype originates from a woman aged 18-29 years in good health. This chain links TRBV6-2 or TRBV6-3 with TRBJ1-1; the D is unclear. This chain's CDR3 is CASSSSPEGYRTEAFF. The CDR3 coding sequence is TGTGCCAGCAGTTCCTCCCCGGAGGGATATAGAACTGAAGCTTTCTTT.